Below, 5 T cell receptor beta chains from the same sample are listed, as sequenced in a study of molecular identifiers for immune sequencing clone quantification. TCRdb re-derived calls from the PCR reads in MiXCR, one entry per CDR3 protein. The sample includes approximately 590,000 distinct CDR3 sequences, 25% seen only once; the top ten take about 0.78%. Source material: naive CD8+ T cells from blood, with Jurkat cell RNA spiked in. The subset is: FACS-sorted CD8+CD4-CCR7+CD45RA+ naive T cells. Source of these receptors: a human donor in good health. Some libraries in this study had Jurkat cell RNA spiked in.

A remark on this clonotype: This could be a read error, since a much larger clone is one nucleotide away. This chain connects TRBV9 to TRBJ2-3; D remains ambiguous. The CDR3 has 12 residues. The V end was cut by 3 bases, the J end by 7 bases, with 9 bases between. The germline V gene has CDR1 SGDLS and CDR2 YYNGEE. CDR3 region: CASSGLGYTQYF. CDR3 DNA sequence: TGTGCCAGCAGCGGACTGGGGTATACGCAGTATTTT.

At least ten counts were recorded for this clonotype. This chain uses TRBV7-8 with TRBJ2-5; D might be TRBD2 (5 bases). The CDR3 is 15 amino acids. The V gene lost 3 bases and the J gene lost 1 base, with 12 bases spanning the gap. Germline V CDR1 and CDR2: SGHVS, FQNEAQ. The DNA for the CDR3 is TGTGCCAGCAGCTTTTACCGGGGAGTCCAAGAGACCCAGTACTTC. Translation: CASSFYRGVQETQYF.

A note on this clonotype: This sequence may be a read error, since a much larger clone differs from it by one base. The chain combines TRBV7-9 with TRBJ2-7; 14 bases fit TRBD2. Germline V gene lookup returns CDR1 SEHNR and CDR2 FQNEAQ (reference sequence). The CDR3 totals 16 residues. The CDR3 DNA reads TGTGCCAGCAGCCACCCCATGACTAGCGGGAGGGACGAGCGGTACTTC. Protein product: CASSHPMTSGRDERYF. The full variable domain, in which reference TRBV7-9 and TRBJ2-7 provide the parts outside the CDR3, is DTGVSQNPRHKITKRGQNVTFRCDPISEHNRLYWYRQTLGQGPEFLTYFQNEAQLEKSRLLSDRFSAERPKGSFSTLEIQRTEQGDSAMYLCASSHPMTSGRDERYFGPGTRLTVT.

A remark on this clonotype: The junction departs from germline at one end; a sequencing error may be responsible. This chain connects TRBV19 to TRBJ2-1, with a possible D match to TRBD1 (6 bases). CDR1 is LNHDA and CDR2 is SQIVND in the germline V gene (reference sequence). The CDR3 is 14 residues long. The CDR3 DNA reads as TGTGTCAGTAGTATAGGTGGGGGCCTGAATGAGCAGTTCTTC. Protein product: CVSSIGGGLNEQFF.

This clonotype was picked up a small number of times. The junction shows a germline mismatch at one end, possibly a read error. The chain combines TRBV5-3 with TRBJ1-1; tentatively, D is TRBD1 (5 bases). Being an ORF, TRBV5-3 has a function that is uncertain. The CDR3 covers 14 residues. This CDR3 is CASSLEQANTEAFF. The CDR3 nucleotides are TGTGCCAGCAGCTTGGAACAGGCCAACACTGAAGCTTTCTTT.